Below, 13 T cell receptor beta chains from the same sample are listed, as sequenced in a study of cytomegalovirus exposure and HLA in healthy donors. 60 Vbeta and 13 Jbeta primers were used in PCR. The protocol was immunoSEQ multiplex PCR, while the TCRdb copy is restricted to in-frame clones and leaves out a portion. The sample carries some 150,000 clones, 65% to 85% recorded once. Material for sequencing was PBMCs. All receptors come from a woman between 40 and 55 years old in good health and CMV-seropositive.

The chain links TRBV11-1 to TRBJ2-7; D might be TRBD1 (6 bases). CDR1 is SGHAT and CDR2 is FQDESV in the germline V gene (reference sequence). Trimming pared 1 base from V and 0 bases from J, leaving 10 bases between. The CDR3 covers 15 residues. The CDR3 region is CASSLGQESSYEQYF. For the CDR3, the DNA is TGTGCCAGCAGCTTAGGACAGGAGAGCTCCTACGAGCAGTACTTC.

The chain links TRBV7-3 to TRBJ2-1; tentatively, D is TRBD1 (5 bases). V gave up 1 base and J gave up 2 bases, with 12 bases separating them. The CDR3 is made up of 16 amino acids. Germline values: CDR1 SGHTA, CDR2 FQGTGA. The CDR3 nucleotides are TGTGCCAGCAGCTTAATCGCAGGGATCCCCTACAATGAGCAGTTCTTC. It translates to CASSLIAGIPYNEQFF.

This chain uses TRBV30 with TRBJ2-7; no firm D call. The CDR3 length is 16 residues. The germline CDR1 and CDR2 sequences are GTSNPN and SVGIG (reference sequence). The ends were cut back, 1 base at V and 4 bases at J, with 20 bases in the middle. The CDR3: CAWSARPPSPRYEQYF. In nucleotides, the CDR3 is TGTGCCTGGAGTGCCAGGCCCCCGAGCCCGAGATACGAGCAGTACTTC. The complete variable domain, with remaining parts taken from reference TRBV30 and TRBJ2-7, reads SQTIHQWPATLVQPVGSPLSLECTVEGTSNPNLYWYRQAAGRGLQLLFYSVGIGQISSEVPQNLSASRPQDRQFILSSKKLLLSDSGFYLCAWSARPPSPRYEQYFGPGTRLTVT.

The rearrangement links TRBV4-1 to TRBJ2-7; the D gene is possibly TRBD2 (6 bases). Germline V gene data show CDR1 as MGHRA and CDR2 as YSYEKL. The CDR3 covers 13 residues. V was clipped by 3 bases and J by 6 bases, with 12 bases between them. The CDR3 nucleotides are TGCGCCAGCAGCCATCCGGGGGATAGCGAGCAGTACTTC. This gives the protein CASSHPGDSEQYF.

This clone appeared a few times. This chain connects TRBV7-9 to TRBJ1-1; tentative D call: TRBD1 (6 bases). The CDR3 sequence is 14 residues long. Germline assignment: CDR1 SEHNR and CDR2 FQNEAQ (reference sequence). Trimming took 1 base from V and 1 from J, leaving 7 bases between them. The CDR3 loop reads CASSLGGQNTEAFF. The CDR3 DNA is TGTGCCAGCAGCTTAGGGGGACAGAACACTGAAGCTTTCTTT.

The chain recombines TRBV19 with TRBJ2-6, with D perhaps matching TRBD1 (6 bases). The CDR3 consists of 19 residues. Germline V gene data show CDR1 as LNHDA and CDR2 as SQIVND (reference sequence). Trimming cost V 6 bases and J 0 bases, with 21 bases left between them. CDR3 in DNA: TGTGCCAGTAGCCCCGGGTCGAGGGACATCCTCTCTGGGGCCAACGTCCTGACTTTC. It codes for CASSPGSRDILSGANVLTF.

J is TRBJ2-2 and V is TRBV7-5; the table's D call TRBD2 went unverified against the DNA. TRBV7-5 is designated a pseudogene. CDR3 length: 17 residues. The CDR3 is CVRSPEDVFPRSGELFF. The CDR3 DNA reads TGTGTCAGAAGCCCGGAGGACGTGTTCCCCCGCTCCGGGGAGCTGTTTTTT.

This clone has a handful of counts. This chain links TRBV19 with TRBJ2-3, with D possibly being TRBD2 (6 bases). CDR3 length: 14 residues. Trimming left V 6 bases short and J 1 base short, with 11 bases between. Germline V gene data show CDR1 as LNHDA and CDR2 as SQIVND (reference sequence). CDR3 residues: CASSPGLRTDTQYF. Here the CDR3 DNA reads TGTGCCAGTAGCCCGGGACTCCGCACAGATACGCAGTATTTT.

The chain recombines TRBV29-1 with TRBJ1-1; D possibly corresponds to TRBD1 (5 bases). Trimming removed 6 bases from V and 0 bases from J, with 11 bases in between. The germline CDR1 and CDR2 sequences are SQVTM and ANQGSEA. The CDR3 totals 13 residues. CDR3 residues: CSVRTGLNTEAFF. CDR3 DNA sequence: TGCAGCGTACGAACAGGTTTGAACACTGAAGCTTTCTTT. The full variable domain, its missing parts supplied by reference TRBV29-1 and TRBJ1-1, is SAVISQKPSRDICQRGTSLTIQCQVDSQVTMMFWYRQQPGQSLTLIATANQGSEATYESGFVIDKFPISRPNLTFSTLTVSNMSPEDSSIYLCSVRTGLNTEAFFGQGTRLTVV.

This chain joins TRBV7-9 and TRBJ1-1; D gene ambiguous. Between the trimmed V and J ends, which lost 6 bases and 1 base, there was a span of 9 bases. CDR3 length equals 13 residues. Germline values: CDR1 SEHNR, CDR2 FQNEAQ (reference sequence). The DNA for the CDR3 is TGTGCCAGCAGGATTGACACGAACACTGAAGCTTTCTTT. Protein sequence: CASRIDTNTEAFF.

Only one count was recorded for this clone. The rearrangement uses TRBV2 and TRBJ1-2; tentative D call: TRBD1 (5 bases). Germline V gene data show CDR1 as SNHLY and CDR2 as FYNNEI. This CDR3 has 15 residues. The V gene lost 5 bases and the J gene lost 3 bases, with 16 bases spanning the gap. The CDR3 reads CASSHLETVYYGYTF. For the CDR3, the DNA is TGTGCCAGCAGTCACCTCGAGACAGTCTACTATGGCTACACCTTC. The variable domain in full, completed from reference TRBV2 and TRBJ1-2, reads EPEVTQTPSHQVTQMGQEVILRCVPISNHLYFYWYRQILGQKVEFLVSFYNNEISEKSEIFDDQFSVERPDGSNFTLKIRSTKLEDSAMYFCASSHLETVYYGYTFGSGTRLTVV.

This chain links TRBV2 with TRBJ1-3, with D uncertain. The CDR3 has 14 amino acids. Trimming took off 10 bases at V and 0 bases at J, with 13 bases between the two ends. Germline-derived CDR1 and CDR2 are SNHLY and FYNNEI. The DNA of the CDR3 is TGTGCCACCCAGAGGGATCCCTCTGGAAACACCATATATTTT. Protein sequence: CATQRDPSGNTIYF.

The V call is TRBV7-9, the J call TRBJ2-3; 8 bases align to TRBD2. CDR1 is SEHNR, CDR2 FQNEAQ, per germline (reference sequence). Trimming removed 5 bases from V and 1 base from J; junction bases left unmatched: 17. The CDR3 runs to 19 residues. The CDR3 nucleotides are TGTGCCAGCAGCCCCCCAATCGGGGGGGAGGGCTATCGCACAGATACGCAGTATTTT. It yields the protein CASSPPIGGEGYRTDTQYF.